Listed here are 20 T cell receptor beta chains from one sample, sequenced in a study of cytomegalovirus exposure and HLA in healthy donors. It was with 60 Vbeta and 13 Jbeta primers that the PCR ran. Sequencing used immunoSEQ multiplex PCR; TCRdb keeps in-frame clones, though not all of them. The sample has around 50,000 clones. The sequenced sample consisted of PBMCs. These receptors all come from a male donor in good health and CMV-seronegative.

V usage is TRBV9 and J usage is TRBJ1-1; 7 bases match TRBD1. Germline loops: CDR1 SGDLS, CDR2 YYNGEE. The CDR3 runs to 13 residues. The ends lost 1 base at V and 5 bases at J; junction bases unmatched: 2. The CDR3 region is CASSVQGGTEAFF. The CDR3 nucleotides read TGTGCCAGCAGCGTACAGGGGGGAACTGAAGCTTTCTTT.

This chain connects TRBV10-2 to TRBJ2-1; D remains ambiguous. The germline CDR1 and CDR2 sequences are WSHSY and SAAADI. V lost 3 bases to trimming and J lost 1 base, with 13 bases between them. The CDR3 loop spans 16 amino acids. CDR3 sequence: CASSELGRFSYNEQFF. Written as DNA, the CDR3 is TGCGCCAGCAGTGAATTGGGCCGGTTTTCCTACAATGAGCAGTTCTTC.

V usage is TRBV25-1 and J usage is TRBJ2-2; D might be TRBD1 (6 bases). This CDR3 region has 14 residues. Germline loops: CDR1 MGHDK, CDR2 SYGVNS. Trimming shortened V by 7 bases and J by 6 bases, and 15 bases separated the two germline ends. The CDR3 coding sequence is TGTGCCAGCACCGTACAGGGTGACGCCGGGGAGCTGTTTTTT. Its protein is CASTVQGDAGELFF.

The J gene is TRBJ1-1, the V gene TRBV10-2; the D is unclear. CDR1 and CDR2 from the germline V gene are WSHSY and SAAADI. The ends were cut back, 8 bases at V and 1 base at J, with 8 bases in the middle. The CDR3 spans 12 residues. CDR3 DNA sequence: TGCGCCAGCTCCTACCCGAACACTGAAGCTTTCTTT. Protein: CASSYPNTEAFF.

The chain employs TRBV19 and TRBJ1-5; 10 bases map to TRBD1. V shed 6 bases, J shed 1 base, and the junction held 12 bases outside the gene matches. The CDR3 length is 18 residues. Germline CDR1 LNHDA, CDR2 SQIVND (reference sequence). The CDR3 sequence: CASSIRPRDRGSNQPQHF. The CDR3 DNA reads TGTGCCAGTAGCATCCGCCCCCGGGACAGGGGAAGCAATCAGCCCCAGCATTTT. The full variable domain, in which reference TRBV19 and TRBJ1-5 provide the parts outside the CDR3, is DGGITQSPKYLFRKEGQNVTLSCEQNLNHDAMYWYRQDPGQGLRLIYYSQIVNDFQKGDIAEGYSVSREKKESFPLTVTSAQKNPTAFYLCASSIRPRDRGSNQPQHFGDGTRLSIL.

As DNA, the CDR3 is TGTGCTAGTGGTTTGAATAGGGACAGAGTTAATCAGCCCCAGCATTTT. It codes for CASGLNRDRVNQPQHF. The chain combines TRBV12-5 with TRBJ1-5; TRBD1 matches at 7 bases. Per germline, CDR1 LGHNT and CDR2 FRNRAP. CDR3 length: 16 amino acids. The junction had 8 bases not matched to a gene; V was cut back by 2 bases and J by 4 bases.

The genes are TRBV10-3 and TRBJ1-2; tentatively, D is TRBD1 (6 bases). With 2 bases removed from V and 0 bases from J, the gap between germline ends came to 7 bases. CDR3 length: 14 amino acids. Germline CDR1 reads ENHRY; CDR2 reads SYGVKD. CDR3 coding DNA: TGTGCCATCAGTGAGACAGGGACTAACTATGGCTACACCTTC. This codes for CAISETGTNYGYTF.

The V gene is TRBV4-1, the J gene TRBJ2-3, with TRBD1 identical over 7 bases. Germline values: CDR1 MGHRA, CDR2 YSYEKL. This CDR3 spans 16 amino acids. The V gene end was trimmed by 4 bases and the J gene end by 5 bases; junction bases not matched to a gene: 12. CDR3 sequence reads: CASSRPGTVGVDTQYF. The DNA of the CDR3 is TGCGCCAGCAGCCGCCCCGGGACAGTCGGTGTAGATACGCAGTATTTT.

The chain is built from TRBV29-1 and TRBJ1-1; maybe TRBD1 (5 bases). Trimming took 4 bases from V and 4 from J, leaving 7 bases between them. CDR1 is SQVTM and CDR2 is ANQGSEA in the germline V gene. The CDR3 contains 11 residues. The CDR3 loop reads CSVGRATEAFF. The CDR3 coding sequence is TGCAGCGTTGGCAGGGCCACTGAAGCTTTCTTT.

This sequence joins TRBV15 and TRBJ1-5; perhaps TRBD1 as D (6 bases). Germline CDR1 LNHNV, CDR2 YYDKDF (reference sequence). The V gene lost 0 bases and the J gene lost 1 base, with 7 bases spanning the gap. The CDR3 has 15 residues. DNA for the CDR3: TGTGCCACCAGCAGAGATACAGGGAGCAATCAGCCCCAGCATTTT. Amino acid sequence: CATSRDTGSNQPQHF.

The rearrangement uses TRBV5-6 and TRBJ2-3; 8 bases align to TRBD2. The CDR3 totals 15 residues. The ends lost 5 bases at V and 1 base at J; junction bases unmatched: 6. Germline CDR1 and CDR2: SGHDT and YYEEEE. The CDR3 nucleotides are TGTGCCAGCAGTCGTAGCGGGGCGGGCACAGATACGCAGTATTTT. It codes for CASSRSGAGTDTQYF.

V and J are TRBV4-1 and TRBJ1-5, with TRBD1 matching 11 bases. This CDR3 spans 18 amino acids. Per germline, CDR1 MGHRA and CDR2 YSYEKL. V was pared by 2 bases and J by 6 bases, with 12 bases of the junction left unmatched. The CDR3 loop reads CASSQFQGQGEYVQPQHF. CDR3 DNA: TGCGCCAGCAGCCAATTCCAGGGACAGGGGGAATACGTTCAGCCCCAGCATTTT.

The chain is built from TRBV25-1 and TRBJ1-2; the match to TRBD1 covers 7 bases. The junction had 0 bases not matched to a gene; V was cut back by 1 base and J by 4 bases. Germline-derived CDR1 and CDR2 are MGHDK and SYGVNS. CDR3 length equals 13 residues. CDR3 nucleotide sequence: TGTGCCAGCAGTGAATCAGGGGGCTATGGCTACACCTTC. Translated, it gives CASSESGGYGYTF.

Concerning this clone: One end of the junction is discordant with germline, which a read error may explain. The J gene is TRBJ2-7, the V gene TRBV29-1, with D maybe TRBD1 (5 bases). There are 13 residues in the CDR3. CDR1 and CDR2 (germline): SQVTM, ANQGSEA. The CDR3 DNA reads as TGCAGCGTAGAAGACAGTCGGGCCTACGAGCAGTACTTC. Protein sequence: CSVEDSRAYEQYF.

The rearrangement joins TRBV18 to TRBJ1-1; unclear D gene. The CDR3 length is 14 residues. CDR1 is KGHSH, CDR2 LQKENI, per germline. Trimming shortened V by 3 bases and J by 0 bases, and 8 bases separated the two germline ends. The CDR3 nucleotides read TGTGCCAGCTCACCCGGGAACATGAACACTGAAGCTTTCTTT. It encodes CASSPGNMNTEAFF.

The CDR3 nucleotides read TGTGCCAGCAGCCCCAGGGGTGGCAATCAGCCCCAGCATTTT. Protein sequence: CASSPRGGNQPQHF. The chain couples TRBV7-8 to TRBJ1-5, with D possibly matching TRBD1 (6 bases). CDR1 is SGHVS, CDR2 FQNEAQ, per germline. The CDR3 covers 14 residues. V was pared by 5 bases and J by 2 bases, with 10 bases between.

The chain links TRBV6-5 to TRBJ2-7, with 9 bases lining up with TRBD1. The CDR3 runs to 15 residues. Germline V lookup: CDR1 MNHEY, CDR2 SVGAGI. After removal of 6 bases from V and 1 base from J, the junction contained 7 bases not matched to a gene. CDR3 residues: CASSPDRGGSYEQYF. CDR3 coding DNA: TGTGCCAGCAGCCCGGACAGGGGCGGGTCCTACGAGCAGTACTTC.

The chain joins TRBV19 to TRBJ1-4; 9 nucleotides align to TRBD1. The CDR3 consists of 14 residues. J was trimmed by 7 bases and V by 5 bases; bases with no gene match: 5. The V gene's germline CDR1 is LNHDA and CDR2 SQIVND (reference sequence). The CDR3 loop is CASSSRDRVEKLFF. The CDR3 DNA sequence: TGTGCCAGTAGTTCCCGGGACAGGGTTGAAAAACTGTTTTTT.

This chain connects TRBV19 to TRBJ1-5, with 9 bases fitting TRBD1. Trimming took 6 bases from V and 6 from J; bases not matched to a gene: 3. Germline V gene data show CDR1 as LNHDA and CDR2 as SQIVND (reference sequence). The CDR3 has 13 residues. The CDR3 here is CASSGTGFQPQHF. Here the CDR3 DNA reads TGTGCCAGTAGCGGGACAGGGTTTCAGCCCCAGCATTTT.

The CDR3, as DNA: TGTGCCAGCAGTAGCAACAGGGGGCGAACAGATACGCAGTATTTT. Protein product: CASSSNRGRTDTQYF. V usage is TRBV6-1 and J usage is TRBJ2-3; TRBD1 matches 9 bases. In germline, CDR1 is MNHNS, CDR2 SASEGT. The CDR3 sequence is 15 residues long. The trim removed 5 bases at V and 3 bases at J, leaving 6 bases unmatched.